This T cell receptor (beta chain) was identified in a study of beta chain features in type 1 diabetes. Expressed TCRB transcripts were sequenced after all isolated RNA was converted to cDNA. Only in-frame clones appear in the TCRdb table, and some are missing; sequencing was by immunoSEQ multiplex PCR. Among 65,000 to 100,000 clones listed, around 32% were seen once. V dropped 1 base and J dropped 0; count of bases not matched to a gene: 3. CDR3 length equals 15 residues. Germline V CDR1 and CDR2: SGHDN, FVKESK. The sample was stem cell memory CD4+ T cells from blood. The chain has TRBV14 and TRBJ2-7; 7 bases align to TRBD2. The TCR originated in a woman between 18 and 30 years old in good health. For the CDR3, the DNA is TGTGCCAGCAGCCAAGGCGGGGGTCTCTCCTACGAGCAGTACTTC. It encodes CASSQGGGLSYEQYF.